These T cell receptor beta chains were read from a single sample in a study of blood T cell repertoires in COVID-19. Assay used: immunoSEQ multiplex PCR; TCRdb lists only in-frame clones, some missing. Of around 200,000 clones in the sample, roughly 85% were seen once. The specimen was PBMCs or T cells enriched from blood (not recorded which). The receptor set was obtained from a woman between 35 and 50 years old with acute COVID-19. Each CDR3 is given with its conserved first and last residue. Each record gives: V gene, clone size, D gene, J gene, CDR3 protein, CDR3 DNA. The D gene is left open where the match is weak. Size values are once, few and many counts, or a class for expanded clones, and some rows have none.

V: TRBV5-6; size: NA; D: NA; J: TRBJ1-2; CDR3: CASSSVGGVGYTF; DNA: TGTGCCAGCAGCTCCGTCGGCGGGGTTGGCTACACCTTC
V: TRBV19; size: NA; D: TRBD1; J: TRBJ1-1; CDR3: CASSIVSGQGINTEAFF; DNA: TGTGCCAGTAGTATAGTATCGGGACAGGGGATTAACACTGAAGCTTTCTTT
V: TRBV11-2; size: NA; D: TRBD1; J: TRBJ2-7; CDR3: CASSLSPGQGLLEQYF; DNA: TGTGCCAGCAGCTTAAGCCCGGGACAGGGTTTACTGGAGCAGTACTTC
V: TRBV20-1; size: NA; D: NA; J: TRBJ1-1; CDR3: CSASWGRGGTEAFF; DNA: TGCAGTGCTAGTTGGGGGCGCGGCGGCACTGAAGCTTTCTTT
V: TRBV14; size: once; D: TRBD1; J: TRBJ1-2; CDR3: CASSSSRTGAHYGYTF; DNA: TGTGCCAGCAGCTCCTCCCGCACAGGGGCGCACTATGGCTACACCTTC
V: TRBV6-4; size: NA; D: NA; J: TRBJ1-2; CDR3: CASSRDPESAYGYTF; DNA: TGTGCCAGCAGTCGAGATCCTGAATCCGCCTATGGCTACACCTTC
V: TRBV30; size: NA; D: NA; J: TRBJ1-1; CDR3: CAWSAGYTEAFF; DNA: TGTGCCTGGAGCGCCGGGTACACTGAAGCTTTCTTT
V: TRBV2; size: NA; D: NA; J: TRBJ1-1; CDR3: CASSGRGPNTEAFF; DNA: TGTGCCAGCAGTGGCAGAGGGCCAAACACTGAAGCTTTCTTT
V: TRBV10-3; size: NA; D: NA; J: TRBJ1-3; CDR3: CAISETRDSGNTIYF; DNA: TGTGCCATCAGTGAAACTCGGGACTCTGGAAACACCATATATTTT
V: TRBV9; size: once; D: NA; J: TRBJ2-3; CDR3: CASSVEGRATDTQYF; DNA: TGTGCCAGCAGCGTAGAGGGCAGGGCAACAGATACGCAGTATTTT
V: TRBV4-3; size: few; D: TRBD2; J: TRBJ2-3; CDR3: CASSQERGGPDTQYF; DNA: TGCGCCAGCAGCCAAGAGCGGGGGGGCCCAGATACGCAGTATTTT
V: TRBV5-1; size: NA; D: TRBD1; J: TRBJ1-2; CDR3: CASSLGQGVYGYTF; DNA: TGCGCCAGCAGCTTAGGACAGGGAGTATATGGCTACACCTTC
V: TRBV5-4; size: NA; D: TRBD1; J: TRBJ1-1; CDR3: CASSVTGKNTEAFF; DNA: TGTGCCAGCAGCGTGACAGGGAAGAACACTGAAGCTTTCTTT
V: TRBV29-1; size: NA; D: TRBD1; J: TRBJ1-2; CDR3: CSVETGGRRGYTF; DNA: TGCAGCGTTGAGACAGGGGGGAGGAGAGGCTACACCTTC
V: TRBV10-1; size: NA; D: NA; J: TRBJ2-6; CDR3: CASSESGVGANVLTF; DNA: TGCGCCAGCAGTGAGTCAGGGGTTGGGGCCAACGTCCTGACTTTC
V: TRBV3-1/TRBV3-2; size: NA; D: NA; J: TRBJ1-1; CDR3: CASSQDESRWTEAFF; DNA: TGTGCCAGCAGCCAAGATGAGTCCCGATGGACTGAAGCTTTCTTT
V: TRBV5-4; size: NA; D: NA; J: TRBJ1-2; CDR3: CASSLLEGPNYGYTF; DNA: TGTGCCAGCAGCTTGTTGGAGGGGCCTAACTATGGCTACACCTTC
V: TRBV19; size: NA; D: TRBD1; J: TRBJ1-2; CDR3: CASSIGWQGDYGYTF; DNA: TGTGCCAGTAGTATAGGTTGGCAGGGGGACTATGGCTACACCTTC
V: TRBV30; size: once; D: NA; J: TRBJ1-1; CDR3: CAWRRQMNTEAFF; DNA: TGTGCCTGGAGAAGACAGATGAACACTGAAGCTTTCTTT
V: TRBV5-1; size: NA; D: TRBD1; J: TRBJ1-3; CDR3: CASSRQGEVSSGNTIYF; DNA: TGCGCCAGCAGCAGACAGGGGGAAGTTAGCTCTGGAAACACCATATATTTT
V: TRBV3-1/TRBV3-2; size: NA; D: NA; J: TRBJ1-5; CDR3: CASSHKGPKPQHF; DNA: TGTGCCAGCAGCCACAAGGGGCCGAAGCCCCAGCATTTT
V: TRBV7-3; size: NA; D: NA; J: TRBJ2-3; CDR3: CASAVGTRSDTQYF; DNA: TGTGCCAGCGCGGTCGGGACAAGGTCGGATACGCAGTATTTT
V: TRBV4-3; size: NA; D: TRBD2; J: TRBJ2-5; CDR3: CASSLFSGGGETQYF; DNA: TGCGCCAGCAGCCTGTTTAGCGGGGGGGGAGAGACCCAGTACTTC
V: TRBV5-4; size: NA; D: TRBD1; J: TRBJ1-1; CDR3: CASSTTGGTEAFF; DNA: TGTGCCAGCAGCACGACAGGGGGCACTGAAGCTTTCTTT
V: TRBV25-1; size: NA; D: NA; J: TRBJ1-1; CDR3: CASSDFRNTEAFF; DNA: TGTGCCAGCAGTGATTTCAGGAACACTGAAGCTTTCTTT
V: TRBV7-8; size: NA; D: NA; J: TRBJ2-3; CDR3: CASSLARWGTGYTDTQYF; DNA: TGTGCCAGCAGCTTAGCGCGATGGGGGACTGGCTACACAGATACGCAGTATTTT